This entry lists 5 T cell receptor beta chains sequenced from one sample in a study of cytomegalovirus exposure and HLA in healthy donors (dated by TCRdb to 2016 to 2017). Preparation of the library involved the immunoSEQ multiplex PCR assay. A mixture of 60 forward primers for TCR Vbeta segments and 13 reverse primers for TCR Jbeta segments was used in the multiplex PCR. As stored in TCRdb, this immuneACCESS dataset retains in-frame rearrangements with V and J assigned. A fraction of the clones does not appear; measured against another copy, unresolved V genes explain less than half of the discrepancy, and the remainder lacks a known reason. The sample table holds about 250,000 clones, of which 92% were seen once. Of the sample, 1.5% to 2% falls within the top ten clones. Sequenced: PBMCs. The receptors here all came from a girl aged 2-10 years in good health and CMV-seronegative.

The chain combines TRBV9 with TRBJ1-2, with 7 bases that match TRBD1. This CDR3 is 15 amino acids long. V shed 0 bases, J shed 6 bases, and the junction held 8 bases outside the gene matches. Per germline, CDR1 SGDLS and CDR2 YYNGEE. The CDR3 DNA reads as TGTGCCAGCAGCGTAGAGGCAGGGGGTCTCGATGGCTACACCTTC. Residues: CASSVEAGGLDGYTF.

The chain joins TRBV6-1 to TRBJ2-7; 9 bases align to TRBD2. V trimming: 4 bases; J trimming: 3 bases; junction bases outside the gene matches: 7. CDR3 size: 15 residues. The germline CDR1 and CDR2 sequences are MNHNS and SASEGT. The chain's CDR3 is CASSVSGGSFYEQYF. The CDR3, as DNA: TGTGCCAGCAGTGTTAGCGGGGGCTCCTTCTACGAGCAGTACTTC.

The rearrangement joins TRBV19 to TRBJ1-2; D perhaps matches TRBD1 (6 bases). Germline CDR1 and CDR2: LNHDA and SQIVND (reference sequence). The CDR3 has 12 residues. Trimming stripped 10 bases from V and 3 bases from J, with 12 bases between. CDR3 in DNA: TGTGCCATCCGGAGGACAGACTATGGCTACACCTTC. It encodes CAIRRTDYGYTF.

This chain connects TRBV30 to TRBJ1-1; TRBD1 is a possible D gene (6 bases). V lost 3 bases to trimming and J lost 5 bases, with 16 bases between them. This CDR3 spans 14 amino acids. Germline V lookup: CDR1 GTSNPN, CDR2 SVGIG (reference sequence). CDR3 sequence: CAWSETQGATEAFF. The CDR3, as DNA: TGTGCCTGGAGCGAGACACAGGGTGCGACTGAAGCTTTCTTT.

V usage is TRBV11-2 and J usage is TRBJ2-4; D gene unclear. CDR1 is SGHAT, CDR2 FQNNGV, per germline. Trimming shortened V by 3 bases and J by 3 bases, and 9 bases separated the two germline ends. This CDR3 comprises 14 residues. CDR3 sequence: CASSFMENKNIQYF. The CDR3 nucleotides read TGTGCCAGCAGCTTCATGGAGAACAAAAACATTCAGTACTTC.